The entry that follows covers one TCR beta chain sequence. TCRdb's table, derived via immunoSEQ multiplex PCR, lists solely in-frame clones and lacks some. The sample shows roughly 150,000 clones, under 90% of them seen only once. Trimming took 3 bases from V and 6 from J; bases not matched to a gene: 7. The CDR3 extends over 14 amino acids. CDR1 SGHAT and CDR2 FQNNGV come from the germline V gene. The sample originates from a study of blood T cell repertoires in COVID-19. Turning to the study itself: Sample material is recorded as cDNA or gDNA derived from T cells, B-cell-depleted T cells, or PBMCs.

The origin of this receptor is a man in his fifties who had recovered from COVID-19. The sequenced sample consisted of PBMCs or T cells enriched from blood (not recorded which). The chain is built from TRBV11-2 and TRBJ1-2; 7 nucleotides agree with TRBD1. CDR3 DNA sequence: TGTGCCAGCAGCTTCACAGGGGTCACGAATGGCTACACCTTC. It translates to CASSFTGVTNGYTF. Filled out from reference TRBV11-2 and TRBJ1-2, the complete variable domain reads EAGVAQSPRYKIIEKRQSVAFWCNPISGHATLYWYQQILGQGPKLLIQFQNNGVVDDSQLPKDRFSAERLKGVDSTLKIQPAKLEDSAVYLCASSFTGVTNGYTFGSGTRLTVV.